The next 20 T cell receptor beta chains were all read from a single sample in a study of cytomegalovirus exposure and HLA in healthy donors. The data were produced by immunoSEQ multiplex PCR, yet TCRdb's version contains in-frame clones alone and is incomplete. In the table there are under 200,000 clones, roughly nine tenths of which are singletons. The source material was PBMCs. Receptor source: a woman in her twenties or thirties in good health and CMV-seronegative.

The chain has TRBV19 and TRBJ1-1, with D perhaps matching TRBD1 (6 bases). Germline CDR1 and CDR2: LNHDA and SQIVND (reference sequence). The CDR3 totals 14 residues. The V end lost 5 bases, the J end lost 4 bases, and 14 bases lay between the germline ends. The DNA for the CDR3 is TGTGCCAGTAGTTCGCAGGGGAGTACCACTGAAGCTTTCTTT. Translating gives CASSSQGSTTEAFF.

V usage is TRBV6-4 and J usage is TRBJ1-2; 8 positions agree with TRBD1. Germline V CDR1 and CDR2: MRHNA, SNTAGT. There are 14 residues in the CDR3. V lost 6 bases to trimming and J lost 8 bases; unmatched junction nucleotides: 11. CDR3 in amino acids: CASSHSGTGQGYTF. CDR3 sequence (DNA): TGTGCCAGCAGCCACTCCGGGACAGGCCAAGGCTACACCTTC.

V is TRBV5-1 and J is TRBJ2-5; no firm D call. The CDR3 has 12 amino acids. Germline CDR1 SGHRS, CDR2 YFSETQ. V gave up 0 bases and J gave up 7 bases, with 7 bases separating them. CDR3 sequence: CASSLEALTQYF. The DNA of the CDR3 is TGCGCCAGCAGCTTGGAAGCCTTGACCCAGTACTTC.

This clone occurred once. The chain links TRBV5-6 to TRBJ2-1; no reliable D call. Germline values: CDR1 SGHDT, CDR2 YYEEEE. This CDR3 contains 11 residues. The V end lost 5 bases, the J end lost 9 bases, and 9 bases lay between the germline ends. The CDR3 protein is CASRVSSEQFF. CDR3 DNA sequence: TGTGCCAGCAGGGTTAGCTCTGAGCAGTTCTTC.

This clone was seen just once. The chain has TRBV27 and TRBJ2-5; 10 bases align to TRBD1. Trimming took 5 bases from V and 5 from J; bases not matched to a gene: 11. This CDR3 contains 16 residues. The germline gives CDR1 MNHEY, CDR2 SMNVEV (reference sequence). CDR3 sequence reads: CASSPRDRGGIETQYF. The DNA for the CDR3 is TGTGCCAGCAGTCCCCGGGACAGGGGAGGGATTGAGACCCAGTACTTC.

This chain joins TRBV25-1 and TRBJ2-2; D gene ambiguous. Per germline, CDR1 MGHDK and CDR2 SYGVNS. The CDR3 consists of 18 residues. Trimming took off 3 bases at V and 0 bases at J, with 17 bases between the two ends. CDR3 nucleotides: TGTGCCAGCAGTGAGCTACAACGGCTCCACGCGAACACCGGGGAGCTGTTTTTT. It specifies CASSELQRLHANTGELFF.

This clone appeared a single time. The gene calls are TRBV27 and TRBJ2-1; tentative D call: TRBD2 (6 bases). This CDR3 is built from 15 residues. The germline V gene has CDR1 MNHEY and CDR2 SMNVEV (reference sequence). With 5 bases removed from V and 2 bases from J, the gap between germline ends came to 13 bases. The CDR3 reads CASSLDSGTYNEQFF. The CDR3 nucleotides read TGTGCCAGCAGTCTAGATAGCGGAACCTACAATGAGCAGTTCTTC.

The chain has TRBV5-8 and TRBJ2-7; no definite D call. Germline V lookup: CDR1 SGHTS, CDR2 YDEGEE. Trimming cost V 0 bases and J 3 bases, with 10 bases left between them. This CDR3 spans 14 amino acids. As DNA, the CDR3 is TGTGCCAGCAGCTTGGACTTCCGAGTCTACGAGCAGTACTTC. Its protein is CASSLDFRVYEQYF.

The chain employs TRBV7-6 and TRBJ2-7; 11 bases map to TRBD1. V lost 5 bases and J lost 6; bases outside the gene matches: 6. This CDR3 is 14 amino acids long. Per the germline V gene, CDR1 is SGHVS and CDR2 is FNYEAQ. CDR3 DNA: TGTGCCAGCAGCGCCTCCGGGACAGGGGGCGAGCAGTACTTC. Protein sequence: CASSASGTGGEQYF.

The chain couples TRBV28 to TRBJ2-4; 9 nucleotides agree with TRBD1. Germline CDR1 and CDR2: MDHEN and SYDVKM. The junction had 4 bases not matched to a gene; V was cut back by 4 bases and J by 0 bases. CDR3 length: 16 residues. This CDR3 reads CASSSTGGIAKNIQYF. CDR3 DNA sequence: TGTGCCAGCAGTTCGACAGGGGGAATAGCCAAAAACATTCAGTACTTC.

This clone was detected only a few times. The chain uses TRBV6-5 and TRBJ1-4, with D possibly matching TRBD1 (6 bases). Between the trimmed V and J ends, which lost 2 bases and 10 bases, there was a span of 17 bases. There are 15 residues in the CDR3. CDR1 is MNHEY and CDR2 is SVGAGI in the germline V gene. CDR3: CASSYNAGGRGKLFF. CDR3 in DNA: TGTGCCAGCAGTTACAATGCCGGGGGCCGAGGAAAACTGTTTTTT.

This chain uses TRBV5-4 with TRBJ2-3; TRBD2 aligns across 10 bases. The CDR3 runs to 17 residues. V gave up 0 bases and J gave up 3 bases; unmatched junction bases: 7. CDR1 is SGHNT, CDR2 YYREEE, per germline (reference sequence). CDR3 residues: CASSLEPSGSITDTQYF. In nucleotides, the CDR3 is TGTGCCAGCAGCTTGGAGCCTAGCGGGAGTATAACAGATACGCAGTATTTT.

The V and J genes are TRBV9 and TRBJ2-5, with 7 bases identical to TRBD2. Germline CDR1 reads SGDLS; CDR2 reads YYNGEE. After removal of 3 bases from V and 5 bases from J, the junction contained 7 bases not matched to a gene. This CDR3 is 14 amino acids long. As DNA, the CDR3 is TGTGCCAGCAGCGGTTGGGAGGGGCGGGAGACCCAGTACTTC. This gives the protein CASSGWEGRETQYF.

Only a few counts were recorded for this clone. V usage is TRBV23-1 and J usage is TRBJ1-4; weak D call: TRBD1 (6 bases). TRBV23-1 is reported as an ORF; its role is uncertain. The CDR3 totals 15 residues. Trimming stripped 0 bases from V and 8 bases from J, with 13 bases between. This CDR3 is CASSQSKQGTEKLFF. Written as DNA, the CDR3 is TGCGCCAGCAGTCAATCGAAACAGGGAACGGAAAAACTGTTTTTT.

CDR3 sequence (DNA): TGTGCCAGCAGGAAACTAGCGGGAGTCTACGAGCAGTACTTC. This codes for CASRKLAGVYEQYF. The gene calls are TRBV5-5 and TRBJ2-7; TRBD2 matches 11 bases. Germline CDR1 and CDR2: SGHKS and YYEKEE (reference sequence). V shed 5 bases, J shed 3 bases, and the junction held 4 bases outside the gene matches. The CDR3 loop spans 14 amino acids.

The chain recombines TRBV11-3 with TRBJ2-1; perhaps TRBD1 as D (6 bases). Trimming removed 0 bases from V and 9 bases from J, with 9 bases in between. This CDR3 is built from 13 residues. Germline-derived CDR1 and CDR2 are SGHNT and YENEEA. This CDR3 is CASSLDHRAEQFF. The CDR3 DNA reads TGTGCCAGCAGCTTAGACCACAGGGCTGAGCAGTTCTTC.

J is TRBJ2-7 and V is TRBV19; TRBD1 aligns across 10 bases. After removal of 7 bases from V and 2 bases from J, the junction contained 8 bases not matched to a gene. This CDR3 contains 15 residues. Germline V gene sequence: CDR1 LNHDA, CDR2 SQIVND (reference sequence). The CDR3 is CASTPGGTGAYEQYF. Here the CDR3 DNA reads TGTGCCAGTACCCCCGGCGGGACAGGGGCCTACGAGCAGTACTTC.

V and J are TRBV7-6 and TRBJ2-1; D gene unclear. Germline CDR1 reads SGHVS; CDR2 reads FNYEAQ. The CDR3 loop spans 13 amino acids. The germline V and J ends were trimmed by 1 base and 2 bases, with 3 bases remaining between them. The chain's CDR3 is CASSLGTYNEQFF. For the CDR3, the DNA is TGTGCCAGCAGCTTAGGGACCTACAATGAGCAGTTCTTC.

The chain recombines TRBV15 with TRBJ2-1, with 7 bases identical to TRBD2. CDR3 length: 18 amino acids. The trim removed 0 bases at V and 0 bases at J, leaving 8 bases unmatched. Germline V lookup: CDR1 LNHNV, CDR2 YYDKDF (reference sequence). The CDR3 sequence: CATSRELASYSSYNEQFF. For the CDR3, the DNA is TGTGCCACCAGCAGAGAACTAGCGAGCTATAGCTCCTACAATGAGCAGTTCTTC.

This rearrangement joins TRBV4-3 to TRBJ2-1; no clear D gene. Trimming cost V 0 bases and J 0 bases, with 9 bases left between them. The germline V gene encodes CDR1 LGHNA and CDR2 YSLEER. This CDR3 contains 16 residues. In DNA form, the CDR3 reads TGCGCCAGCAGCCAAGACAGCAAGTACTCCTACAATGAGCAGTTCTTC. Residues: CASSQDSKYSYNEQFF.